There are a few counts of the clone carrying this T cell receptor (beta chain). Its antigen is unidentified. TCRdb re-derived calls from the 5' RACE reads in MiXCR, one entry per CDR3 protein. The sample lists more than 250,000 distinct CDR3 sequences, around 15% seen once, with around 23% in the top ten. The sample comes from a study of T-cell memory formation after mild COVID-19. Study-wide results and limits: Still unconfirmed is whether the second-wave clones peaking on day 37 recognized SARS-CoV-2.

The CDR3 sequence is 14 residues long. Trimming took 4 bases from V and 4 from J, leaving 13 bases between them. The sample was PBMCs or a T cell subset sorted from them (not recorded which). The TCR was taken from a young man who had mild COVID-19 (a few samples of this study predate the infection). Cell type and time point are not known. The chain carries TRBV12-3 or TRBV12-4 and TRBJ1-2; maybe TRBD1 (5 bases). CDR3 region: CASSWGLLSYGYTF. For the CDR3, the DNA is TGTGCCAGCAGTTGGGGACTGTTATCCTATGGCTACACCTTC.